This T cell receptor beta chain was profiled in a study of blood T cell repertoires in COVID-19. Assay: immunoSEQ multiplex PCR; the TCRdb copy retains only in-frame clones and omits some. The sample holds about 85,000 clones, nearly 90% seen once. The germline CDR1 and CDR2 sequences are KGHSH and LQKENI. The CDR3 spans 13 residues. V was clipped by 6 bases and J by 6 bases; unmatched bases: 6. The receptor comes from a woman over 75 with active or convalescent COVID-19. Specimen: peripheral blood. The genes are TRBV18 and TRBJ1-2; 8 bases map to TRBD1. This CDR3 is CASSRTGSHGYTF. CDR3 coding DNA: TGTGCCAGCTCGCGGACAGGGAGTCATGGCTACACCTTC.